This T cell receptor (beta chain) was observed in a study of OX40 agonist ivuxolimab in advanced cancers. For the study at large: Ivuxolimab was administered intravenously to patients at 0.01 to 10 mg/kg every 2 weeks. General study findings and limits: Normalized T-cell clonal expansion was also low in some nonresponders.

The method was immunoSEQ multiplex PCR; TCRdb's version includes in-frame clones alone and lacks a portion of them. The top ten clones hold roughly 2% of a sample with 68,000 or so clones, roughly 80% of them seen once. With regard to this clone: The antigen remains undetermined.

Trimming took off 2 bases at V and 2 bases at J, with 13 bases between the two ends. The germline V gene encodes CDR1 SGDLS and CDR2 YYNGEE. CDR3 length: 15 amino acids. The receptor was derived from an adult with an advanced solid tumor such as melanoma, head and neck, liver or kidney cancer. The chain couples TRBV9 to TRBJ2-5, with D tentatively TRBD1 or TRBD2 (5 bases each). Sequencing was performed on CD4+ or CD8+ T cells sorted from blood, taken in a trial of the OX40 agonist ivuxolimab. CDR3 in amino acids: CASSVAGTYQETQYF. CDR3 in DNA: TGTGCCAGCAGCGTCGCCGGGACGTATCAAGAGACCCAGTACTTC.